The 12 T cell receptor beta chains in this list originate from one sample, sequenced in a study of CD4 T cells in relation to SARS-CoV-2 and coronaviruses. Data came from immunoSEQ multiplex PCR; TCRdb stores just in-frame clones and leaves some out. Found here are 25,000 or so clones, over 65% of them singletons; the top ten hold roughly 30%. The unexposed donors gave CD4+ T cells in about 2011-2018, prior to COVID-19. Isolation of CD4+ T cells took place after around eleven days in culture. Antigens of these TCRs are unknown. The specimen was CD4+ T cells from PBMCs, cultured in vitro. These receptors all stem from a human donor in good health.

This clone turned up a few times. This chain connects TRBV5-1 to TRBJ2-7; 7 nucleotides align to TRBD2. CDR1 and CDR2 from the germline V gene are SGHRS and YFSETQ. This CDR3 is 15 amino acids long. J gave up 1 base and V 0 bases, and 4 bases lay outside the gene matches. The CDR3 coding sequence is TGCGCCAGCAGCTTGGGTAGTAGCGGGTCCTACGAGCAGTACTTC. It translates to CASSLGSSGSYEQYF.

This clone appeared a few times. The V gene is TRBV19, the J gene TRBJ1-1; D is unclear. Germline CDR1 LNHDA, CDR2 SQIVND (reference sequence). V lost 3 bases to trimming and J lost 1 base, with 6 bases between them. The CDR3 contains 13 residues. The CDR3 loop is CASSIDTNTEAFF. The CDR3 DNA reads as TGTGCCAGTAGTATCGACACGAACACTGAAGCTTTCTTT.

This rearrangement joins TRBV28 to TRBJ2-7; no clear D. V was trimmed by 2 bases and J by 4 bases, leaving 3 bases between them. From germline, CDR1 is MDHEN and CDR2 SYDVKM. The CDR3 runs to 11 residues. CDR3 sequence reads: CASSLLYEQYF. The CDR3 DNA follows: TGTGCCAGCAGTTTACTGTACGAGCAGTACTTC. Full variable domain (outside the CDR3, taken from reference TRBV28 and TRBJ2-7): DVKVTQSSRYLVKRTGEKVFLECVQDMDHENMFWYRQDPGLGLRLIYFSYDVKMKEKGDIPEGYSVSREKKERFSLILESASTNQTSMYLCASSLLYEQYFGPGTRLTVT.

This clone occurred a few times. This chain uses TRBV25-1 with TRBJ2-1, with 12 bases lining up with TRBD2. Germline V gene lookup returns CDR1 MGHDK and CDR2 SYGVNS. The CDR3 is made up of 15 amino acids. After removal of 5 bases from V and 4 bases from J, the junction contained 3 bases not matched to a gene. CDR3 DNA sequence: TGTGCCAGCAGTACTACTAGCGGGAGGTACAATGAGCAGTTCTTC. This gives the protein CASSTTSGRYNEQFF. Variable domain in full (rest from reference TRBV25-1 and TRBJ2-1): EADIYQTPRYLVIGTGKKITLECSQTMGHDKMYWYQQDPGMELHLIHYSYGVNSTEKGDLSSESTVSRIRTEHFPLTLESARPSHTSQYLCASSTTSGRYNEQFFGPGTRLTVL.

The rearrangement links TRBV6-2 or TRBV6-3 to TRBJ1-2; 9 bases align to TRBD1. This CDR3 is built from 14 residues. Per the germline V gene, CDR1 is MNHEY and CDR2 is SVGEGT. The J segment lost 6 bases and the V segment lost 0 bases, leaving 2 bases of the junction unmatched. CDR3 amino acids: CASSYSRQGDGYTF. CDR3 DNA sequence: TGTGCCAGCAGTTACTCGAGACAGGGGGATGGCTACACCTTC.

The chain couples TRBV18 to TRBJ2-7, with TRBD2 identical over 12 bases. Losses at the gene ends were 3 bases for V and 1 base for J; bases not matched to a gene: 4. Germline assignment: CDR1 KGHSH and CDR2 LQKENI. CDR3 length: 16 residues. CDR3 sequence reads: CASSPSLAGGSYEQYF. In nucleotides, the CDR3 is TGTGCCAGCTCACCGTCTCTAGCGGGAGGGTCCTACGAGCAGTACTTC.

By share, this clone ranks as medium-sized. The chain is built from TRBV28 and TRBJ1-2; D unclear. CDR3 size: 12 residues. Germline V gene lookup returns CDR1 MDHEN and CDR2 SYDVKM. V was cut by 2 bases and J by 0 bases, with 1 base left in between. The CDR3 bases are TGTGCCAGCAGTTTAGCTAACTATGGCTACACCTTC. It yields the protein CASSLANYGYTF.

The chain joins TRBV27 to TRBJ1-5, with D maybe TRBD1 (6 bases). V was clipped by 3 bases and J by 3 bases, with 12 bases between them. This CDR3 comprises 15 residues. CDR1 MNHEY and CDR2 SMNVEV come from the germline V gene (reference sequence). Here the CDR3 DNA reads TGTGCCAGCAGTTTTGGGGGCAAGATCAATCAGCCCCAGCATTTT. Translation gives CASSFGGKINQPQHF.

The rearrangement uses TRBV19 and TRBJ2-1, with D tentatively TRBD2 (6 bases). Germline loops: CDR1 LNHDA, CDR2 SQIVND (reference sequence). V was cut by 7 bases and J by 0 bases, with 19 bases left in between. There are 17 residues in the CDR3. This CDR3 is CASINNPGTGSYNEQFF. The CDR3, as DNA: TGTGCCAGTATTAATAACCCCGGGACTGGCTCCTACAATGAGCAGTTCTTC.

V gene TRBV14 combines with J gene TRBJ1-1, with D possibly being TRBD1 (5 bases). The CDR3 is made up of 13 amino acids. V lost 4 bases and J lost 9, with 15 bases in between. Germline CDR1 is SGHDN and CDR2 is FVKESK. CDR3 loop: CASSLLDAGKAFF. The DNA for the CDR3 is TGTGCCAGCAGCCTGCTGGATGCAGGGAAAGCTTTCTTT.

In its sample, this clone was seen a few times. The V and J genes are TRBV18 and TRBJ1-5, with 8 bases identical to TRBD1. With V trimmed by 3 bases and J by 5 bases, 3 bases remained unmatched. CDR3 length equals 14 residues. Looked up from germline, CDR1 is KGHSH and CDR2 is LQKENI. The CDR3 sequence: CASSPVTGDQPQHF. The CDR3 region has the DNA TGTGCCAGCTCACCGGTGACAGGGGATCAGCCCCAGCATTTT. Filled out from reference TRBV18 and TRBJ1-5, the complete variable domain reads NAGVMQNPRHLVRRRGQEARLRCSPMKGHSHVYWYRQLPEEGLKFMVYLQKENIIDESGMPKERFSAEFPKEGPSILRIQQVVRGDSAAYFCASSPVTGDQPQHFGDGTRLSIL.

The V gene is TRBV7-2, the J gene TRBJ1-4; D is uncertain. The germline CDR1 and CDR2 sequences are SGHTA and FQGNSA. This CDR3 is 13 amino acids long. V shed 3 bases and J shed 7 bases, with 9 bases lying between them. The CDR3 spells CASSFLEGEKLFF. Here the CDR3 DNA reads TGTGCCAGCAGCTTTTTAGAAGGTGAAAAACTGTTTTTT.